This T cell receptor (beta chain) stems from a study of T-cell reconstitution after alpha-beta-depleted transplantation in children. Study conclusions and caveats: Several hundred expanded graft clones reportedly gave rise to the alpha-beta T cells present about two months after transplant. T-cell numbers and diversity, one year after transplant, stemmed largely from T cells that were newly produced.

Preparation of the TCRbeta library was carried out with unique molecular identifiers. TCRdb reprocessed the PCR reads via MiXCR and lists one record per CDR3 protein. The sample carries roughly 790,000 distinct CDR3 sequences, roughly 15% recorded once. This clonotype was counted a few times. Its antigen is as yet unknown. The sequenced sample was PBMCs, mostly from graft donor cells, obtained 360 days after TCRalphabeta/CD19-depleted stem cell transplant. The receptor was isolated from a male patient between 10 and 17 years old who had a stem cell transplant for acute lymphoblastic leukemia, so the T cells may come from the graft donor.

The CDR3 spells CASSLGSWNQPQHF. As DNA, the CDR3 is TGTGCCAGCAGCTTAGGGAGCTGGAATCAGCCCCAGCATTTT. V usage is TRBV7-8 and J usage is TRBJ1-5, with D uncertain. The V end was cut by 1 base, the J end by 4 bases, with 8 bases between. The CDR3 consists of 14 residues. Germline CDR1 and CDR2: SGHVS and FQNEAQ.